The 28 T cell receptor beta chains below were found in one sample sequenced in a study of T-cell memory formation after mild COVID-19. MiXCR was run by TCRdb on the 5' RACE reads, yielding one entry per CDR3 protein. The sample consists of about 390,000 distinct CDR3 sequences, 21% of them appearing once. Material: PBMCs or a T cell subset sorted from them (not recorded which). The receptors derive from an adult woman who had mild COVID-19 (a few samples of this study predate the infection). Cell type and time point are not known.

Ten or more counts support this clonotype. The chain uses TRBV20-1 and TRBJ2-3; 9 positions agree with TRBD2. The CDR3 runs 13 residues. The germline gives CDR1 DFQATT, CDR2 SNEGSKA (reference sequence). J gave up 7 bases and V 1 base, and 3 bases lay outside the gene matches. CDR3 region: CSARAPSGNTQYF. The DNA for the CDR3 is TGCAGTGCTAGAGCCCCTAGCGGGAATACGCAGTATTTT.

This clonotype was counted only a few times. The chain recombines TRBV6-6 with TRBJ2-6; D might be TRBD1 (6 bases). Trimming removed 8 bases at V and 4 bases at J, with 12 bases between. This CDR3 spans 14 amino acids. The V gene's germline CDR1 is MNHNY and CDR2 SVGAGI (reference sequence). The CDR3 sequence: CASAQGSGANVLTF. In nucleotides, the CDR3 is TGTGCCAGCGCCCAGGGGTCCGGGGCCAACGTCCTGACTTTC.

This clonotype was observed a handful of times. This chain links TRBV6-2 or TRBV6-3 with TRBJ2-7, with a weak D call TRBD1 (6 bases). Germline lookup yields CDR1 MNHEY and CDR2 SVGEGT. The CDR3 is 14 residues long. Trimming cost V 6 bases and J 3 bases, with 15 bases left between them. The CDR3 bases are TGTGCCAGCAGACAGGGTAGGCCTTTCTACGAGCAGTACTTC. Protein sequence: CASRQGRPFYEQYF.

The sample holds a few counts of this clonotype. The chain joins TRBV5-5 to TRBJ1-1; D not certain. Trimming took off 2 bases at V and 0 bases at J, with 14 bases between the two ends. This CDR3 is built from 16 residues. In germline, CDR1 is SGHKS, CDR2 YYEKEE (reference sequence). The CDR3 DNA is TGTGCCAGCAGCTTCGGACGGCGGCTCATGAACACTGAAGCTTTCTTT. This codes for CASSFGRRLMNTEAFF. Drawing the rest from reference TRBV5-5 and TRBJ1-1, the complete variable domain is DAGVTQSPTHLIKTRGQQVTLRCSPISGHKSVSWYQQVLGQGPQFIFQYYEKEERGRGNFPDRFSARQFPNYSSELNVNALLLGDSALYLCASSFGRRLMNTEAFFGQGTRLTVV.

The rearrangement links TRBV25-1 to TRBJ1-2; the D is unclear. Trimming cost V 0 bases and J 8 bases, with 10 bases left between them. Germline CDR1 and CDR2: MGHDK and SYGVNS. The CDR3 is 13 residues long. CDR3 DNA sequence: TGTGCCAGCAGTGAATATAGGGATAGAGGCTACACCTTC. Its protein is CASSEYRDRGYTF.

The chain links TRBV4-3 to TRBJ2-1, with D maybe TRBD1 (6 bases). The CDR3 is 17 amino acids. CDR1 and CDR2 from the germline V gene are LGHNA and YSLEER. Trimming cost V 4 bases and J 1 base, with 17 bases left between them. Written as DNA, the CDR3 is TGCGCCAGCAGCCCAGGGGCTAGAGCCTCATCCTACAATGAGCAGTTCTTC. As protein: CASSPGARASSYNEQFF.

The V gene is TRBV5-1, the J gene TRBJ1-6; D is possibly TRBD1 (6 bases). V lost 4 bases and J lost 6, with 14 bases in between. The germline V gene encodes CDR1 SGHRS and CDR2 YFSETQ. The CDR3 length is 15 residues. DNA of the CDR3: TGCGCCAGCAGCGAAGCTGCAGGGGTTAATTCACCCCTCCACTTT. Protein product: CASSEAAGVNSPLHF.

This clonotype appeared a single time. CDR3 sequence (DNA): TGTGCCAGCAGTTTTTCGGGAGGCGGCTACACCTTC. Translating gives CASSFSGGGYTF. The chain combines TRBV12-3 or TRBV12-4 with TRBJ1-2; D gene ambiguous. V was pared by 3 bases and J by 8 bases, with 10 bases between. The length of the CDR3 is 12 residues.

The V and J genes are TRBV12-3 or TRBV12-4 and TRBJ1-5, with D maybe TRBD1 (6 bases). The V end lost 6 bases, the J end lost 3 bases, and 9 bases lay between the germline ends. This CDR3 contains 13 residues. The CDR3 here is CASRGHDNQPQHF. In nucleotides, the CDR3 is TGTGCCAGCAGGGGACACGACAATCAGCCCCAGCATTTT.

This clonotype was counted between two and nine times. The rearrangement uses TRBV6-1 and TRBJ1-3, with TRBD1 matching over 7 bases. This CDR3 spans 13 amino acids. Germline CDR1 is MNHNS and CDR2 is SASEGT. Trimming at V came to 7 bases and at J to 2 bases, leaving 2 bases not matched to a gene. CDR3 amino acids: CASTGTAGNTIYF. The CDR3 bases are TGTGCCAGCACTGGGACAGCTGGAAACACCATATATTTT.

The genes are TRBV2 and TRBJ1-4; D possibly corresponds to TRBD1 (6 bases). Germline V lookup: CDR1 SNHLY, CDR2 FYNNEI. Trimming removed 8 bases at V and 8 bases at J, with 9 bases between. This CDR3 has 11 residues. CDR3 bases: TGTGCCAGCCACAGGGTGGAAAAACTGTTTTTT. Residues: CASHRVEKLFF.

The V call is TRBV5-1, the J call TRBJ2-5; D is possibly TRBD2 (6 bases). Germline CDR1 SGHRS, CDR2 YFSETQ. The CDR3 is made up of 12 amino acids. V was clipped by 5 bases and J by 12 bases, with 17 bases between them. CDR3 loop: CASRDPGDPEYF. In DNA form, the CDR3 reads TGCGCCAGCAGGGACCCGGGGGACCCCGAGTACTTC.

The chain joins TRBV6-6 to TRBJ2-7, with 11 bases that match TRBD1. V shed 8 bases, J shed 0 bases, and the junction held 3 bases outside the gene matches. This CDR3 has 14 amino acids. From germline, CDR1 is MNHNY and CDR2 SVGAGI (reference sequence). The CDR3 DNA follows: TGTGCCAGCTTCGGGACAGGGGGCTCCTACGAGCAGTACTTC. Translated: CASFGTGGSYEQYF.

Only a few counts were recorded for this clonotype. This chain uses TRBV5-1 with TRBJ1-5, with D possibly matching TRBD1 (5 bases). The length of the CDR3 is 17 residues. Deletions cut 4 bases from V and 2 bases from J, with 19 bases between. Germline V gene data show CDR1 as SGHRS and CDR2 as YFSETQ. DNA for the CDR3: TGCGCCAGCAGCCCCGGATCTGGGGCAGTGGGCAATCAGCCCCAGCATTTT. Translation gives CASSPGSGAVGNQPQHF.

Only a few counts were recorded for this clonotype. The genes are TRBV7-2 and TRBJ1-3, with D possibly being TRBD1 (6 bases). Germline CDR1 is SGHTA and CDR2 is FQGNSA. This CDR3 comprises 17 residues. V was cut by 2 bases and J by 4 bases, with 18 bases left in between. CDR3 loop: CASSLRVAGTTGNTIYF. DNA for the CDR3: TGTGCCAGCAGCTTACGGGTTGCCGGGACAACGGGAAACACCATATATTTT.

There are a few counts of this clonotype. The chain couples TRBV20-1 to TRBJ2-1; TRBD2 is a possible D gene (6 bases). The CDR3 runs 15 residues. Germline V gene sequence: CDR1 DFQATT, CDR2 SNEGSKA (reference sequence). Trimming removed 3 bases from V and 4 bases from J, with 16 bases in between. CDR3 nucleotide sequence: TGCAGTGCTAGGGAAGCGGGCCAACGGTACAATGAGCAGTTCTTC. Translating gives CSAREAGQRYNEQFF.

The rearrangement links TRBV27 to TRBJ2-7; TRBD1 agrees at 7 bases. Germline loops: CDR1 MNHEY, CDR2 SMNVEV (reference sequence). Trimming removed 7 bases from V and 7 bases from J; junction bases left unmatched: 10. This CDR3 spans 13 amino acids. The CDR3 region has the DNA TGTGCCAGCAAAGGGCAGGGGGTGTGGGAGCAGTACTTC. As protein: CASKGQGVWEQYF.

This clonotype was seen a few times. The chain links TRBV24-1 to TRBJ2-1, with D perhaps matching TRBD1 or TRBD2 (5 bases each). Between the trimmed V and J ends, which lost 4 bases and 1 base, there was a span of 13 bases. Germline CDR1 reads KGHDR; CDR2 reads SFDVKD. The CDR3 has 16 residues. The CDR3 nucleotides are TGTGCCACCAGTGACCTAGGGACGGAATCCTACAATGAGCAGTTCTTC. This sequence encodes CATSDLGTESYNEQFF.

The J gene is TRBJ2-3, the V gene TRBV3-1; 8 nucleotides line up with TRBD2. J was trimmed by 0 bases and V by 4 bases; bases with no gene match: 3. The CDR3 totals 15 residues. Germline values: CDR1 LGHDT, CDR2 YNNKEL (reference sequence). The CDR3 sequence is CASSPSSGSTDTQYF. CDR3 DNA: TGTGCCAGCAGCCCGTCTAGCGGGAGCACAGATACGCAGTATTTT.

This clonotype came up a few times. The chain recombines TRBV24-1 with TRBJ1-1; 8 bases are shared with TRBD1. V was clipped by 6 bases and J by 1 base; unmatched bases: 3. CDR3 length equals 14 residues. The germline V gene encodes CDR1 KGHDR and CDR2 SFDVKD. CDR3 in amino acids: CATSLGTGNTEAFF. The CDR3 DNA is TGTGCCACCAGTCTAGGGACAGGGAACACTGAAGCTTTCTTT.

This clonotype came up many times. The rearrangement links TRBV5-1 to TRBJ1-4; D perhaps matches TRBD1 (5 bases). Trimming took off 0 bases at V and 4 bases at J, with 13 bases between the two ends. CDR3 length: 16 residues. Germline V gene sequence: CDR1 SGHRS, CDR2 YFSETQ. The CDR3, as DNA: TGCGCCAGCAGCTTGGCCGGGACCGCCAATAATGAAAAACTGTTTTTT. This gives the protein CASSLAGTANNEKLFF.

This chain links TRBV7-9 with TRBJ1-4; 7 positions agree with TRBD1. This CDR3 region has 15 residues. Germline V gene sequence: CDR1 SEHNR, CDR2 FQNEAQ (reference sequence). The ends lost 5 bases at V and 3 bases at J; junction bases unmatched: 6. CDR3 DNA sequence: TGTGCCAGCAGCCCCACAGGGGCGTCTAATGAAAAACTGTTTTTT. Translated: CASSPTGASNEKLFF.

This clonotype was picked up a small number of times. The CDR3 loop is CAWGTGPEQYF. The CDR3, as DNA: TGTGCCTGGGGGACAGGGCCCGAGCAGTACTTC. The chain recombines TRBV30 with TRBJ2-7, with 9 bases aligning to TRBD1. The CDR3 consists of 11 residues. CDR1 is GTSNPN, CDR2 SVGIG, per germline (reference sequence). Trimming cost V 5 bases and J 6 bases; bases outside gene matches: 2. Combining the CDR3 with reference TRBV30 and TRBJ2-7 gives the whole variable domain SQTIHQWPATLVQPVGSPLSLECTVEGTSNPNLYWYRQAAGRGLQLLFYSVGIGQISSEVPQNLSASRPQDRQFILSSKKLLLSDSGFYLCAWGTGPEQYFGPGTRLTVT.

V and J are TRBV29-1 and TRBJ1-5; 12 bases align to TRBD1. With 6 bases clipped from V and 8 bases from J, the junction kept 14 bases outside the gene matches. The germline V gene has CDR1 SQVTM and CDR2 ANQGSEA. The CDR3 runs to 16 residues. The CDR3 sequence: CSVLLLGQGARKPQHF. CDR3 coding DNA: TGCAGCGTCCTGCTCCTGGGACAGGGGGCGCGAAAGCCCCAGCATTTT.

For the CDR3, the DNA is TGTGCCACCAGTGATAGCTGGACTAACCCTAACAATGAGCAGTTCTTC. Translated, it gives CATSDSWTNPNNEQFF. The chain combines TRBV24-1 with TRBJ2-1; TRBD2 is a possible D gene (6 bases). V lost 3 bases and J 5 bases, leaving 16 bases between the germline ends. The germline V gene has CDR1 KGHDR and CDR2 SFDVKD. The CDR3 extends over 16 amino acids.

This clonotype has a handful of counts. This chain links TRBV29-1 with TRBJ2-7; D gene unclear. CDR3 length: 12 amino acids. CDR1 SQVTM and CDR2 ANQGSEA come from the germline V gene. The V end was cut by 4 bases, the J end by 4 bases, with 11 bases between. The CDR3 spells CSVAITAYEQYF. CDR3 DNA sequence: TGCAGCGTTGCGATAACAGCGTACGAGCAGTACTTC.

V usage is TRBV6-1 and J usage is TRBJ2-2, with a tentative D call TRBD1 (5 bases). Trimming took 2 bases from V and 5 from J, leaving 9 bases between them. Germline CDR1 MNHNS, CDR2 SASEGT. This CDR3 contains 14 residues. Here the CDR3 reads CASSETTATGELFF. The CDR3 region has the DNA TGTGCCAGCAGTGAAACGACAGCTACCGGGGAGCTGTTTTTT.

This chain connects TRBV20-1 to TRBJ2-7, with 10 nucleotides matching TRBD2. This CDR3 contains 15 residues. Germline CDR1 is DFQATT and CDR2 is SNEGSKA (reference sequence). The J segment lost 2 bases and the V segment lost 6 bases, leaving 10 bases of the junction unmatched. The CDR3 region has the DNA TGCAGTGCAAGTGGTCTAGCGGGAGTGGCCTACGAGCAGTACTTC. Residues: CSASGLAGVAYEQYF.